One and the same sample provided the 10 T cell receptor beta chains below, sequenced in a study of blood T cell repertoires in COVID-19 (TCRdb year 2020). The library was obtained by the immunoSEQ multiplex PCR assay. This is the immuneACCESS table as TCRdb keeps it, with only in-frame sequences that have V and J called. A part of the clones is gone; compared with another copy, unresolved V genes explain less than half, and the rest is unexplained. The sample data list approximately 52,000 clones, and 70% to 90% of these were observed just once. The ten largest account for roughly 1.3% of the sample. The sequenced material came from peripheral blood. These receptors were taken from a man aged 55 to 70 with acute or convalescent COVID-19.

This chain links TRBV19 with TRBJ1-2; D gene uncertain. The CDR3 length is 14 residues. Deletions cut 2 bases from V and 2 bases from J, with 9 bases between. Germline assignment: CDR1 LNHDA and CDR2 SQIVND (reference sequence). CDR3: CASSIWRENYGYTF. CDR3 in DNA: TGTGCCAGTAGTATATGGCGGGAGAACTATGGCTACACCTTC. Filled out from reference TRBV19 and TRBJ1-2, the complete variable domain reads DGGITQSPKYLFRKEGQNVTLSCEQNLNHDAMYWYRQDPGQGLRLIYYSQIVNDFQKGDIAEGYSVSREKKESFPLTVTSAQKNPTAFYLCASSIWRENYGYTFGSGTRLTVV.

The V and J genes are TRBV5-1 and TRBJ1-2, with D possibly matching TRBD1 (6 bases). The CDR3 has 15 residues. V lost 2 bases and J 0 bases, leaving 11 bases between the germline ends. Germline V gives CDR1 SGHRS, CDR2 YFSETQ. CDR3 region: CASSLTGSTNYGYTF. The CDR3 DNA reads as TGCGCCAGCAGCTTAACAGGGTCTACTAACTATGGCTACACCTTC.

This chain links TRBV6-4 with TRBJ1-2; 8 nucleotides align to TRBD1. The CDR3 consists of 13 residues. CDR1 is MRHNA and CDR2 is SNTAGT in the germline V gene. V shed 6 bases, J shed 6 bases, and the junction held 6 bases outside the gene matches. This chain's CDR3 is CASSPTGENGYTF. CDR3 coding DNA: TGTGCCAGCAGCCCGACAGGGGAGAATGGCTACACCTTC.

The gene calls are TRBV9 and TRBJ2-7, with 7 bases matching TRBD1. This CDR3 region has 15 residues. Losses at the gene ends were 3 bases for V and 1 base for J; bases not matched to a gene: 7. Germline CDR1 is SGDLS and CDR2 is YYNGEE. CDR3 sequence: CASSDGDSPSYEQYF. The CDR3 DNA reads as TGTGCCAGCAGCGATGGGGACAGCCCGTCCTACGAGCAGTACTTC.

The chain joins TRBV7-9 to TRBJ2-4, with D maybe TRBD2 (6 bases). Germline V gene lookup returns CDR1 SEHNR and CDR2 FQNEAQ (reference sequence). The CDR3 has 15 residues. The V gene lost 5 bases and the J gene lost 10 bases, with 21 bases spanning the gap. The CDR3 bases are TGTGCCAGCAGCCTCGGCGGGGATTGGCCGGGGATTCAGTACTTC. Protein: CASSLGGDWPGIQYF.

This chain links TRBV18 with TRBJ2-2; 10 nucleotides agree with TRBD1. Germline V gene lookup returns CDR1 KGHSH and CDR2 LQKENI. V lost 2 bases and J lost 6; bases outside the gene matches: 9. This CDR3 region has 17 residues. The DNA of the CDR3 is TGTGCCAGCTCACCAATCCGGGACAGGGGTCGCCCCGGGGAGCTGTTTTTT. It specifies CASSPIRDRGRPGELFF. Together with reference TRBV18 and TRBJ2-2, the CDR3 gives the full variable domain: NAGVMQNPRHLVRRRGQEARLRCSPMKGHSHVYWYRQLPEEGLKFMVYLQKENIIDESGMPKERFSAEFPKEGPSILRIQQVVRGDSAAYFCASSPIRDRGRPGELFFGEGSRLTVL.

This clone was detected only once. The chain couples TRBV29-1 to TRBJ1-2; 7 bases align to TRBD1. After removal of 6 bases from V and 9 bases from J, the junction contained 4 bases not matched to a gene. The CDR3 runs 10 residues. Germline loops: CDR1 SQVTM, CDR2 ANQGSEA. CDR3 residues: CSVAQGSYTF. For the CDR3, the DNA is TGCAGCGTAGCACAGGGGAGCTACACCTTC.

The chain employs TRBV10-3 and TRBJ2-7; TRBD1 matches 9 bases. Trimming removed 4 bases from V and 4 bases from J; junction bases left unmatched: 11. The CDR3 consists of 16 residues. Germline lookup yields CDR1 ENHRY and CDR2 SYGVKD. CDR3 bases: TGTGCCATCAGTGGATCTTACAGGGGGCCTGTTTACGAGCAGTACTTC. It translates to CAISGSYRGPVYEQYF.

The V call is TRBV7-9, the J call TRBJ2-3; D gene uncertain. The germline V and J ends were trimmed by 3 bases and 2 bases, with 3 bases remaining between them. Germline V lookup: CDR1 SEHNR, CDR2 FQNEAQ (reference sequence). The CDR3 runs 12 residues. DNA for the CDR3: TGTGCCAGCAGCTTTCACACAGATACGCAGTATTTT. Translated, it gives CASSFHTDTQYF.

The chain employs TRBV6-6 and TRBJ2-5; 8 bases are a match to TRBD2. In germline, CDR1 is MNHNY, CDR2 SVGAGI (reference sequence). The CDR3 extends over 16 amino acids. J gave up 3 bases and V 3 bases, and 9 bases lay outside the gene matches. The CDR3 coding sequence is TGTGCCAGCAGTTATCCTCCAAAACTAGCGGAAGAGACCCAGTACTTC. Protein sequence: CASSYPPKLAEETQYF.